This entry is about one T cell receptor beta chain. The antigen this receptor binds is unknown. No quality values exist for individual bases; no much larger clone is one base distant. TCRbeta CDR3 regions were amplified from genomic DNA by means of the immunoSEQ Assay, a bias-controlled multiplex PCR. Under the source paper's analysis protocol: Nucleated cell counts per sample were estimated from amplification of reference gene primers within the assay. To quantify the absolute abundance of each unique TCRbeta CDR3 rearrangement, sequence reads were collapsed and filtered. For each sample, productive Simpson clonality was calculated as the square root of Simpson's diversity index over productive rearrangements. Imported from immuneACCESS, the table was reduced by TCRdb to in-frame sequences with V and J called. These copies leave out some clones; in studies compared against another copy, an unresolved V gene accounts for under half, and the cause of the remainder is not known. V, J and clone size derive from that table, while D and trimming were established from the DNA sequence. In this sample the table shows a few hundred thousand clones, about nine tenths of which occur a single time. The top ten clonotypes cover just over 1% of the sample.

Participants in the prospective study were aged about 18 to 90 years, lived in 20 to 25 United States geographic areas, and enrolled through a virtual design. In the prospective study, cohorts were assigned on the basis of participant-reported clinical history obtained from a screening survey and a study questionnaire. A participant counted as exposed if, within 2 weeks of entering the study, that participant had been in contact with someone who had a PCR-confirmed or clinician-diagnosed COVID-19 case. Each participant in the prospective study had whole blood, serum and a nasopharyngeal or oropharyngeal swab collected by mobile phlebotomists. Over an approximately two-month period, participants in the prospective study had the option of providing additional blood draws and questionnaires. Before DNA extraction, prospective study blood samples were shipped either frozen or at room temperature. This entry comes from a study of blood T cell repertoires in COVID-19 (dated by TCRdb to 2018 to 2020). About the full investigation: Collaborator samples came from the United States, Italy and Spain and covered acute and convalescent phases of COVID-19. The material from the prospective study consisted of cDNA or gDNA derived from T cells, B-cell-depleted T cells, or PBMCs. Deeply sampled blood TCRbeta repertoires from subjects exposed to, actively infected with, or recovered from COVID-19 were included in the dataset. The repertoires were made available in a free public database intended to serve as a resource for research on the immune response to SARS-CoV-2. The samples were drawn from the first 160 participants of the ongoing ImmuneRACE study and from over a thousand subjects provided by 6 global collaborators. Nearly every sample came with metadata listing a de-identified subject ID, COVID-19 status, age in years and sex. Where HLA class I and class II types were available, the types were taken from metadata supplied by the sample provider, not from assay-based typing. What the study reported, not specific to this receptor: The amount of clinical and demographic metadata varied by source and participant and was provided uncurated.

The CDR3 has 15 amino acids, counting the end cysteine and phenylalanine. Only the CDR3 DNA is retained, 45 bases long and in frame from the first base. As encoded in the germline V gene, CDR1 is SGHAT while CDR2 is FQNNGV. The junction shows trimming of 5 bases on V and 2 bases on J, and the gene matches do not reach 9 bases of it. The TCR originated in a woman aged 25-40 years who had been exposed to COVID-19. Input material: PBMCs or T cells enriched from blood (not recorded which). The rearranged chain carries TRBV11-2 and TRBJ2-7; the junction holds 7 bases that match TRBD1. The CDR3 here reads CASSPKLTGPYEQYF. The DNA reads TGTGCCAGCAGCCCTAAATTGACAGGGCCCTACGAGCAGTACTTC.